The 28 T cell receptor beta chains presented below share a single source sample, sequenced in a study of blood T cell repertoires in COVID-19. Here immunoSEQ multiplex PCR was the method, and the copy in TCRdb shows in-frame clones only, minus some. This sample yields about 130,000 clones, of which roughly four fifths are seen a single time; about 16% belongs to the top ten. The source material was peripheral blood. All receptors derive from a woman in her forties or fifties with acute or convalescent COVID-19.

The J gene is TRBJ2-2, the V gene TRBV5-1; the D gene is possibly TRBD1 (6 bases). The V gene's germline CDR1 is SGHRS and CDR2 YFSETQ. The CDR3 loop spans 17 amino acids. V was shortened by 0 bases and J by 6 bases, with 18 bases between the two germline ends. In nucleotides, the CDR3 is TGCGCCAGCAGCTTGGCCAGGGGCGCGGCTGGGGCCGGGGAGCTGTTTTTT. Translation gives CASSLARGAAGAGELFF.

Notes on this clone: The same CDR3 also results from other DNA sequences found in this sample. The chain links TRBV5-1 to TRBJ2-5; a weak D match, TRBD1 (7 bases). The CDR3 runs to 16 residues. The ends were cut back, 0 bases at V and 2 bases at J, with 14 bases in the middle. The germline CDR1 and CDR2 sequences are SGHRS and YFSETQ. CDR3 residues: CASSLAGRQGQETQYF. CDR3 in DNA: TGCGCCAGCAGCTTGGCCGGGAGACAGGGTCAAGAGACCCAGTACTTC.

As concerns this clone: Other DNA variants within this sample encode the same CDR3. V usage is TRBV15 and J usage is TRBJ1-1, with a tentative D call TRBD1 (6 bases). The CDR3 runs 16 residues. Germline V gives CDR1 LNHNV, CDR2 YYDKDF (reference sequence). The V and J ends lost 5 bases and 1 base respectively, with 17 bases between them. The CDR3 coding sequence is TGTGCCACCAGCCCTGGGGGAGGGGGGAGGAACACTGAAGCTTTCTTT. Protein sequence: CATSPGGGGRNTEAFF.

V usage is TRBV5-6 and J usage is TRBJ1-3; D remains ambiguous. Germline values: CDR1 SGHDT, CDR2 YYEEEE. This CDR3 comprises 15 residues. V lost 4 bases to trimming and J lost 0 bases, with 11 bases between them. CDR3 coding DNA: TGTGCCAGCAGCCTACAGAGTATCTCTGGAAACACCATATATTTT. It encodes CASSLQSISGNTIYF.

This clone has more than one count but fewer than ten. The CDR3 loop reads CASSQVPGKNGYTF. The DNA for the CDR3 is TGTGCCAGCAGCCAAGTCCCAGGGAAAAATGGCTACACCTTC. V and J are TRBV3-1 (or the pseudogene TRBV3-2) and TRBJ1-2; possibly TRBD1 for D (5 bases). The CDR3 sequence is 14 residues long. V lost 1 base and J 6 bases, leaving 12 bases between the germline ends. Germline CDR1 reads LGHDT; CDR2 reads YNNKEL (reference sequence).

This chain connects TRBV6-6 to TRBJ1-2; D remains unclear. The V and J ends lost 7 bases and 1 base respectively, with 7 bases between them. The V gene's germline CDR1 is MNHNY and CDR2 SVGAGI (reference sequence). The CDR3 is 12 residues long. DNA of the CDR3: TGTGCCAGCACCCGGGATAACTATGGCTACACCTTC. Its protein product is CASTRDNYGYTF.

This sequence joins TRBV19 and TRBJ1-2; 8 bases line up with TRBD1. CDR3 length: 15 amino acids. Trimming removed 5 bases from V and 2 bases from J; junction bases left unmatched: 7. Germline assignment: CDR1 LNHDA and CDR2 SQIVND (reference sequence). This CDR3 reads CASSPRTGRNYGYTF. CDR3 in DNA: TGTGCCAGTAGTCCACGGACAGGGAGGAACTATGGCTACACCTTC.

The CDR3 sequence: CASRSSGAYNEQFF. Written as DNA, the CDR3 is TGTGCCAGCAGATCTAGCGGGGCATACAATGAGCAGTTCTTC. V and J are TRBV6-5 and TRBJ2-1; 9 bases are a match to TRBD2. The length of the CDR3 is 14 residues. Trimming removed 6 bases from V and 4 bases from J; junction bases left unmatched: 4. CDR1 and CDR2 from the germline V gene are MNHEY and SVGAGI.

In this sample, this clone turned up once. The chain is built from TRBV19 and TRBJ1-5, with 7 bases matching TRBD1. Germline CDR1 is LNHDA and CDR2 is SQIVND (reference sequence). The V and J ends lost 0 bases and 0 bases, in that order; junction bases with no gene match: 8. The CDR3 is made up of 18 amino acids. CDR3 amino acids: CASSIDRGRFYSNQPQHF. The CDR3 bases are TGTGCCAGTAGTATAGACAGGGGGAGATTTTATAGCAATCAGCCCCAGCATTTT.

The J gene is TRBJ2-1, the V gene TRBV7-3; D is possibly TRBD1 (5 bases). This CDR3 has 13 residues. The germline V gene has CDR1 SGHTA and CDR2 FQGTGA. Trimming left V 2 bases short and J 5 bases short, with 7 bases between. Here the CDR3 reads CASSLATDNEQFF. Written as DNA, the CDR3 is TGTGCCAGCAGCTTAGCGACAGACAATGAGCAGTTCTTC.

This chain joins TRBV24-1 and TRBJ2-3; no reliable D call. V was shortened by 4 bases and J by 4 bases, with 11 bases between the two germline ends. CDR1 and CDR2 from the germline V gene are KGHDR and SFDVKD. CDR3 length: 14 residues. This CDR3 is CATSDPLRPDTQYF. CDR3 bases: TGTGCCACCAGTGACCCCCTGCGTCCAGATACGCAGTATTTT.

The chain joins TRBV6-5 to TRBJ2-7; 8 bases are shared with TRBD2. V shed 10 bases, J shed 5 bases, and the junction held 10 bases outside the gene matches. In germline, CDR1 is MNHEY, CDR2 SVGAGI. The length of the CDR3 is 13 residues. Written as DNA, the CDR3 is TGTGCCACCAGGACTAGCTCTTTCCACGAGCAGTACTTC. This translates into CATRTSSFHEQYF.

This chain uses TRBV28 with TRBJ1-2; 10 nucleotides match TRBD1. CDR3 length: 14 residues. The J segment lost 5 bases and the V segment lost 5 bases, leaving 5 bases of the junction unmatched. Germline CDR1 reads MDHEN; CDR2 reads SYDVKM. In nucleotides, the CDR3 is TGTGCCAGCAGTCCCGGGACAGGGGTTTATGGCTACACCTTC. This gives the protein CASSPGTGVYGYTF.

The rearrangement joins TRBV2 to TRBJ1-2; the match to TRBD1 covers 10 bases. CDR1 is SNHLY, CDR2 FYNNEI, per germline. The CDR3 consists of 14 residues. The J segment lost 7 bases and the V segment lost 5 bases, leaving 7 bases of the junction unmatched. CDR3 bases: TGTGCCAGCAGTTCCGGGACAGGGGTTACTGGCTACACCTTC. It specifies CASSSGTGVTGYTF. The full variable domain, with the rest looked up from reference TRBV2 and TRBJ1-2, is EPEVTQTPSHQVTQMGQEVILRCVPISNHLYFYWYRQILGQKVEFLVSFYNNEISEKSEIFDDQFSVERPDGSNFTLKIRSTKLEDSAMYFCASSSGTGVTGYTFGSGTRLTVV.

On this clone itself: Other nucleotide sequences in the sample specify the same CDR3. The chain has TRBV12-3 or TRBV12-4 and TRBJ1-2; D is unresolved. V dropped 3 bases and J dropped 7 bases, with 9 bases sitting between them. The CDR3 consists of 12 residues. The CDR3 region has the DNA TGTGCCAGCAGTTTTACCGGGTCTGGCTACACCTTC. Encoded protein: CASSFTGSGYTF.

V and J are TRBV3-1 (or the pseudogene TRBV3-2) and TRBJ1-1, with D hard to call. V was shortened by 2 bases and J by 4 bases, with 8 bases between the two germline ends. Germline CDR1 and CDR2: LGHDT and YNNKEL (reference sequence). This CDR3 contains 13 residues. The CDR3 spells CASSQMTGTEAFF. The CDR3 nucleotides are TGTGCCAGCAGCCAAATGACTGGCACTGAAGCTTTCTTT.

The J gene is TRBJ2-3, the V gene TRBV30, with 8 bases matching TRBD2. Germline V gene lookup returns CDR1 GTSNPN and CDR2 SVGIG (reference sequence). J gave up 5 bases and V 4 bases, and 8 bases lay outside the gene matches. This CDR3 is built from 14 residues. CDR3 in amino acids: CAWTASGHRDTQYF. The CDR3 nucleotides read TGTGCCTGGACGGCTAGCGGGCATAGAGATACGCAGTATTTT.

This chain links TRBV24-1 with TRBJ1-5, with 10 bases matching TRBD1. Germline V gene data show CDR1 as KGHDR and CDR2 as SFDVKD. V gave up 1 base and J gave up 12 bases; unmatched junction bases: 5. The CDR3 extends over 14 amino acids. The chain's CDR3 is CATSDFGTGVGQHF. The CDR3 DNA reads TGTGCCACCAGTGATTTCGGGACAGGGGTAGGCCAGCATTTT.

Concerning this clone itself: The junction shows a germline mismatch at one end, possibly a read error. The V and J genes are TRBV5-6 and TRBJ1-1, with TRBD1 as a possible D gene (5 bases). CDR1 and CDR2 (germline): SGHDT, YYEEEE. This CDR3 region has 16 residues. CDR3 nucleotide sequence: TGTGTCAGCAGCTTGGTTTCGGCAGGGATTTACACTGAAGCTTTCTTT. It codes for CVSSLVSAGIYTEAFF.

The J gene is TRBJ2-7, the V gene TRBV11-2; 9 nucleotides agree with TRBD1. The CDR3 is 15 amino acids. Per the germline V gene, CDR1 is SGHAT and CDR2 is FQNNGV. With V trimmed by 1 base and J by 7 bases, 8 bases remained unmatched. CDR3 bases: TGTGCCAGCAGCTTAGGGGACAGGGATTTTGGAGAGCAGTACTTC. Translation gives CASSLGDRDFGEQYF.

The CDR3 spells CASTTDSPLHF. CDR3 bases: TGTGCCAGCACTACGGATTCACCCCTCCACTTT. The chain carries TRBV28 and TRBJ1-6; unclear D gene. The length of the CDR3 is 11 residues. V lost 7 bases to trimming and J lost 8 bases, with 6 bases between them. Germline loops: CDR1 MDHEN, CDR2 SYDVKM.

V and J are TRBV2 and TRBJ1-1; no clear D gene. Germline CDR1 SNHLY, CDR2 FYNNEI. Trimming left V 7 bases short and J 6 bases short, with 12 bases between. This CDR3 region has 12 residues. The CDR3 sequence: CASTAGVSEAFF. The CDR3 coding sequence is TGTGCCAGCACGGCAGGCGTCTCTGAAGCTTTCTTT.

The J gene is TRBJ2-3, the V gene TRBV29-1, with TRBD1 matching 7 bases. The CDR3 totals 14 residues. V was clipped by 4 bases and J by 2 bases; unmatched bases: 6. The germline gives CDR1 SQVTM, CDR2 ANQGSEA. In nucleotides, the CDR3 is TGCAGCGTTGGGGACAGTGACTTCACAGATACGCAGTATTTT. It is translated as CSVGDSDFTDTQYF.

This clone appeared a few times. The J gene is TRBJ1-1, the V gene TRBV20-1; TRBD1 aligns across 7 bases. The CDR3 is 17 residues long. V gave up 3 bases and J gave up 0 bases; unmatched junction bases: 13. Germline lookup yields CDR1 DFQATT and CDR2 SNEGSKA (reference sequence). CDR3 nucleotides: TGCAGTGCTAGTAGGTCAAGACAGGGACTCATGAACACTGAAGCTTTCTTT. It codes for CSASRSRQGLMNTEAFF.

The rearrangement joins TRBV28 to TRBJ1-1; D call uncertain. Per germline, CDR1 MDHEN and CDR2 SYDVKM. The CDR3 has 16 residues. The V end lost 4 bases, the J end lost 1 base, and 16 bases lay between the germline ends. The CDR3 spells CASSSYRGGRNTEAFF. The CDR3 DNA is TGTGCCAGCAGTTCCTACCGAGGCGGCAGGAACACTGAAGCTTTCTTT.

The chain couples TRBV11-2 to TRBJ1-2; D not resolved. V lost 4 bases to trimming and J lost 3 bases, with 12 bases between them. CDR3 length: 14 amino acids. The germline gives CDR1 SGHAT, CDR2 FQNNGV. The CDR3 DNA follows: TGTGCCAGCAGCTCCCTGAGGTCTCACTATGGCTACACCTTC. Translated: CASSSLRSHYGYTF.

This rearrangement joins TRBV27 to TRBJ1-4, with D tentatively TRBD1 (5 bases). The CDR3 contains 17 residues. The V gene's germline CDR1 is MNHEY and CDR2 SMNVEV (reference sequence). V dropped 4 bases and J dropped 0 bases, with 15 bases sitting between them. The CDR3 DNA follows: TGTGCCAGCAGTTCTGGACACGGGACTCCAACTAATGAAAAACTGTTTTTT. It encodes CASSSGHGTPTNEKLFF.

This chain links TRBV14 with TRBJ1-1; D perhaps matches TRBD1 (6 bases). Germline CDR1 SGHDN, CDR2 FVKESK. The V and J ends lost 4 bases and 0 bases respectively, with 12 bases between them. The length of the CDR3 is 15 residues. Here the CDR3 reads CASSPPGQLNTEAFF. DNA of the CDR3: TGTGCCAGCAGCCCTCCCGGACAGTTGAACACTGAAGCTTTCTTT. Using reference TRBV14 and TRBJ1-1 for the parts outside the CDR3, the full variable domain is EAGVTQFPSHSVIEKGQTVTLRCDPISGHDNLYWYRRVMGKEIKFLLHFVKESKQDESGMPNNRFLAERTGGTYSTLKVQPAELEDSGVYFCASSPPGQLNTEAFFGQGTRLTVV.